This TCR beta chain appears in the sequencing data of a study of blood T cell repertoires in COVID-19. Here immunoSEQ multiplex PCR was the method, and the copy in TCRdb shows in-frame clones only, minus some. The sample has about 89,000 clones; roughly 80% are singletons. Germline V gene lookup returns CDR1 SNHLY and CDR2 FYNNEI. The ends lost 6 bases at V and 1 base at J; junction bases unmatched: 6. CDR3 size: 15 residues. The V and J genes are TRBV2 and TRBJ1-5; 7 bases agree with TRBD1. This sequence originates from a man aged 65 to 79 with COVID-19, enrolled during active disease. Sequences were obtained from peripheral blood. The CDR3 nucleotides read TGTGCCAGCAGACCTCGGACAGGCAGCAATCAGCCCCAGCATTTT. Its protein product is CASRPRTGSNQPQHF. Using reference TRBV2 and TRBJ1-5 for the parts outside the CDR3, the full variable domain is EPEVTQTPSHQVTQMGQEVILRCVPISNHLYFYWYRQILGQKVEFLVSFYNNEISEKSEIFDDQFSVERPDGSNFTLKIRSTKLEDSAMYFCASRPRTGSNQPQHFGDGTRLSIL.